The TCR beta chain described here comes from a study of radiotherapy plus CTLA-4 blockade in lung cancer. V shed 1 base and J shed 7 bases, with 14 bases lying between them. This CDR3 has 15 amino acids. Germline CDR1 SGHNT, CDR2 YYREEE (reference sequence). Using immunoSEQ multiplex PCR, the repertoire was profiled, and TCRdb retains in-frame clones only, with some absent. Of around 59,000 clones detected, 72% appear once; the ten largest clones hold roughly 8%. This clonotype originated in a human donor with non-small cell lung cancer whose response to radiotherapy plus ipilimumab could not be evaluated. The chain recombines TRBV5-4 with TRBJ1-4, with a weak D call TRBD1 (6 bases). The source was peripheral blood, collected from a patient treated with radiotherapy plus ipilimumab. CDR3 in amino acids: CASSLLKGEGEKLFF. CDR3 nucleotide sequence: TGTGCCAGCAGCTTGCTTAAGGGGGAAGGTGAAAAACTGTTTTTT. The whole variable domain, remainder taken from reference TRBV5-4 and TRBJ1-4, is ETGVTQSPTHLIKTRGQQVTLRCSSQSGHNTVSWYQQALGQGPQFIFQYYREEENGRGNFPPRFSGLQFPNYSSELNVNALELDDSALYLCASSLLKGEGEKLFFGSGTQLSVL.